Shown below are 15 T cell receptor beta chains from a single sample sequenced in a study of beta chain features in type 1 diabetes. cDNA synthesis used the whole RNA isolate, giving expressed TCRB sequences. Profiling relied on immunoSEQ multiplex PCR, and the TCRdb table lists in-frame clones only, not all of them. The data contain just over 600,000 clones, around 15% of them singletons. The sample was naive CD4+ T cells from blood. These TCRs come from a young man in good health.

The chain couples TRBV28 to TRBJ1-2; D is possibly TRBD1 (6 bases). This CDR3 has 15 residues. Germline V gives CDR1 MDHEN, CDR2 SYDVKM. Trimming stripped 2 bases from V and 2 bases from J, with 12 bases between. This chain's CDR3 is CASSLAVQGNYGYTF. CDR3 nucleotides: TGTGCCAGCAGTTTAGCTGTTCAGGGGAACTATGGCTACACCTTC.

Concerning this clone: Other DNA sequences from this sample encode an identical CDR3 as well. The chain has TRBV20-1 and TRBJ1-2; D gene ambiguous. Germline CDR1 is DFQATT and CDR2 is SNEGSKA (reference sequence). The length of the CDR3 is 11 residues. V lost 0 bases, J lost 8 bases, and 7 bases lay in between. As DNA, the CDR3 is TGCAGTGCTAGAGATAGGGTAGGCTACACCTTC. Translated, it gives CSARDRVGYTF.

The V gene is TRBV9, the J gene TRBJ2-2; D unclear. V was trimmed by 0 bases and J by 8 bases, leaving 14 bases between them. The CDR3 contains 15 residues. Per germline, CDR1 SGDLS and CDR2 YYNGEE. CDR3 DNA: TGTGCCAGCAGCGTAGACCCGGGTCCTACTGGGGAGCTGTTTTTT. It yields the protein CASSVDPGPTGELFF.

The sample holds one count of this clone. The chain recombines TRBV4-1 with TRBJ1-1; D not certain. V lost 0 bases and J 1 base, leaving 9 bases between the germline ends. This CDR3 is 15 amino acids long. Germline assignment: CDR1 MGHRA and CDR2 YSYEKL. This CDR3 is CASSQDPGPNTEAFF. For the CDR3, the DNA is TGCGCCAGCAGCCAAGATCCCGGGCCGAACACTGAAGCTTTCTTT.

The gene calls are TRBV7-2 and TRBJ2-4, with 8 bases that match TRBD1. The germline gives CDR1 SGHTA, CDR2 FQGNSA. This CDR3 has 14 residues. Trimming took 4 bases from V and 4 from J; bases not matched to a gene: 3. The CDR3 region is CASSSYRGKNIQYF. The CDR3 bases are TGTGCCAGCAGCTCCTACAGGGGGAAAAACATTCAGTACTTC.

The chain has TRBV27 and TRBJ1-2; tentative D call: TRBD1 (5 bases). V dropped 6 bases and J dropped 2 bases, with 13 bases sitting between them. In germline, CDR1 is MNHEY, CDR2 SMNVEV (reference sequence). The CDR3 extends over 14 amino acids. CDR3 residues: CASRRNGANYGYTF. CDR3 bases: TGTGCCAGCAGAAGAAACGGGGCCAACTATGGCTACACCTTC.

V and J are TRBV9 and TRBJ2-5; TRBD2 is a possible D gene (5 bases). The V end lost 3 bases, the J end lost 1 base, and 16 bases lay between the germline ends. This CDR3 is 16 amino acids long. CDR1 SGDLS and CDR2 YYNGEE come from the germline V gene. DNA of the CDR3: TGTGCCAGCAGCGCCGGGGTACAGCATCTCCAAGAGACCCAGTACTTC. Protein product: CASSAGVQHLQETQYF.

The rearrangement links TRBV18 to TRBJ2-2; 7 bases map to TRBD1. Per the germline V gene, CDR1 is KGHSH and CDR2 is LQKENI. This CDR3 region has 16 residues. J was trimmed by 5 bases and V by 4 bases; bases with no gene match: 10. This chain's CDR3 is CASSRSDRVGTGELFF. Written as DNA, the CDR3 is TGTGCCAGCTCACGCTCTGACAGGGTCGGTACCGGGGAGCTGTTTTTT.

The rearrangement joins TRBV7-6 to TRBJ1-6; possibly TRBD1 for D (5 bases). The CDR3 totals 15 residues. Germline V CDR1 and CDR2: SGHVS, FNYEAQ. The V end was cut by 4 bases, the J end by 7 bases, with 14 bases between. Here the CDR3 reads CASSSAGTVNSPLHF. CDR3 DNA: TGTGCCAGCAGCTCCGCCGGGACGGTGAATTCACCCCTCCACTTT.

This chain uses TRBV7-3 with TRBJ2-6; D call uncertain. Per the germline V gene, CDR1 is SGHTA and CDR2 is FQGTGA. This CDR3 comprises 15 residues. With 3 bases removed from V and 0 bases from J, the gap between germline ends came to 6 bases. The CDR3 region has the DNA TGTGCCAGCAGCTTCGCCAACTCTGGGGCCAACGTCCTGACTTTC. Translation: CASSFANSGANVLTF. Full variable domain (outside the CDR3, taken from reference TRBV7-3 and TRBJ2-6): GAGVSQTPSNKVTEKGKYVELRCDPISGHTALYWYRQSLGQGPEFLIYFQGTGAADDSGLPNDRFFAVRPEGSVSTLKIQRTERGDSAVYLCASSFANSGANVLTFGAGSRLTVL.

The chain has TRBV20-1 and TRBJ1-5; D perhaps matches TRBD1 (5 bases). Germline assignment: CDR1 DFQATT and CDR2 SNEGSKA (reference sequence). The V end lost 1 base, the J end lost 12 bases, and 10 bases lay between the germline ends. The CDR3 consists of 11 residues. The CDR3 DNA sequence: TGCAGTGCTAGAGGAGACAGCGGCCAGCATTTT. It is translated as CSARGDSGQHF.

This clone was observed a few times. The V call is TRBV11-2, the J call TRBJ1-4; D might be TRBD1 (5 bases). This CDR3 contains 16 residues. V lost 0 bases, J lost 5 bases, and 13 bases lay in between. Per germline, CDR1 SGHAT and CDR2 FQNNGV. CDR3 amino acids: CASSLDLVTVNEKLFF. The CDR3 bases are TGTGCCAGCAGCTTAGATTTGGTGACAGTAAATGAAAAACTGTTTTTT.

The J gene is TRBJ1-5, the V gene TRBV7-2; 7 positions match TRBD1. The V gene end was trimmed by 2 bases and the J gene end by 7 bases; junction bases not matched to a gene: 8. The germline V gene has CDR1 SGHTA and CDR2 FQGNSA. This CDR3 spans 15 amino acids. The CDR3 coding sequence is TGTGCCAGCAGCTTACGGGAAGGGGGCTGGCAGCCCCAGCATTTT. Translating it yields CASSLREGGWQPQHF.

In its sample, this clone was seen a few times. The gene calls are TRBV6-5 and TRBJ2-5; perhaps TRBD2 as D (6 bases). Germline V lookup: CDR1 MNHEY, CDR2 SVGAGI. Between the trimmed V and J ends, which lost 6 bases and 9 bases, there was a span of 17 bases. The CDR3 length is 13 residues. The CDR3 region is CASREFGGMAQYF. Here the CDR3 DNA reads TGTGCCAGCAGAGAGTTCGGCGGGATGGCCCAGTACTTC.

The chain carries TRBV7-9 and TRBJ2-7, with no clear D. Trimming shortened V by 2 bases and J by 0 bases, and 14 bases separated the two germline ends. Germline CDR1 is SEHNR and CDR2 is FQNEAQ (reference sequence). The CDR3 is 16 residues long. The CDR3 bases are TGTGCCAGCAGCTTAAGGTCCGGGCGGAACTCCTACGAGCAGTACTTC. This translates into CASSLRSGRNSYEQYF.